The 30 T cell receptor beta chains reported below all come from one sample, sequenced in a study of shared clonotypes between healthy human individuals. Profiling relied on immunoSEQ multiplex PCR, and the TCRdb table lists in-frame clones only, not all of them. The table has 450,000 to 500,000 clones, almost 80% seen once; the top ten hold more than 10%. Sequenced input: PBMCs. These receptors were collected from a woman aged 40 to 50 in good health. Some clones in this sample may be carry-over from other donors' samples.

The chain is built from TRBV30 and TRBJ2-5; 14 nucleotides agree with TRBD2. The junction had 22 bases not matched to a gene; V was cut back by 5 bases and J by 5 bases. The CDR3 totals 20 residues. CDR1 is GTSNPN, CDR2 SVGIG, per germline (reference sequence). The CDR3 DNA reads TGTGCCTGGCCATCACGGACTAGCGGGAGGTTCCCATCGAGGGACGAGACCCAGTACTTC. Its protein is CAWPSRTSGRFPSRDETQYF.

With regard to this clone: One base separates it from a far larger clone, so it is likely a read error. This sample includes further DNA sequences coding for the same CDR3. The rearrangement uses TRBV18 and TRBJ2-7; 9 nucleotides align to TRBD2. Trimming cost V 3 bases and J 2 bases; bases outside gene matches: 2. The CDR3 has 14 residues. Germline values: CDR1 KGHSH, CDR2 LQKENI. CDR3 sequence reads: CASSPIAGAYEQYF. The CDR3 DNA sequence: TGTGCCAGCTCACCCATAGCGGGAGCCTACGAGCAGTACTTC.

This chain uses TRBV4-1 with TRBJ2-1; TRBD2 matches at 7 bases. Trimming removed 1 base from V and 8 bases from J; junction bases left unmatched: 8. Germline V gene data show CDR1 as MGHRA and CDR2 as YSYEKL. This CDR3 has 15 residues. The CDR3 here is CASSQGSGTTDEQFF. The CDR3 DNA sequence: TGCGCCAGCAGCCAAGGGTCCGGGACTACCGATGAGCAGTTCTTC.

The chain recombines TRBV28 with TRBJ1-3; D is ambiguous. Trimming removed 5 bases at V and 4 bases at J, with 9 bases between. This CDR3 contains 13 residues. Per germline, CDR1 MDHEN and CDR2 SYDVKM. CDR3 in DNA: TGTGCCAGCAGTAGATCGTCGGGAAACACCATATATTTT. This encodes CASSRSSGNTIYF.

The gene calls are TRBV30 and TRBJ1-1; D remains ambiguous. V lost 3 bases and J lost 3, with 11 bases in between. This CDR3 spans 13 amino acids. CDR1 and CDR2 from the germline V gene are GTSNPN and SVGIG (reference sequence). The CDR3 bases are TGTGCCTGGAGCCCTGGGAGGGACACTGAAGCTTTCTTT. Translating gives CAWSPGRDTEAFF.

The chain combines TRBV6-5 with TRBJ1-2, with TRBD1 matching over 8 bases. V was pared by 0 bases and J by 7 bases, with 4 bases of the junction left unmatched. The CDR3 is 14 residues long. Germline V gene sequence: CDR1 MNHEY, CDR2 SVGAGI. The CDR3 spells CASSYSGTGGGYTF. As DNA, the CDR3 is TGTGCCAGCAGTTACTCGGGGACAGGCGGTGGCTACACCTTC.

This clone has just a few counts. The CDR3 DNA follows: TGTGCCAGCAGCTCAAGATACAGGGATGATGAAGCTTTCTTT. Its translation is CASSSRYRDDEAFF. The V gene is TRBV7-3, the J gene TRBJ1-1; weak D call: TRBD1 (6 bases). V gave up 4 bases and J gave up 7 bases, with 16 bases separating them. The germline V gene has CDR1 SGHTA and CDR2 FQGTGA. This CDR3 has 14 residues.

J is TRBJ2-1 and V is TRBV11-2, with a tentative D call TRBD1 (5 bases). CDR1 and CDR2 (germline): SGHAT, FQNNGV. This CDR3 region has 12 residues. V lost 1 base to trimming and J lost 11 bases, with 9 bases between them. The CDR3 reads CASSLGGEQQFF. CDR3 sequence (DNA): TGTGCCAGCAGCTTAGGGGGCGAGCAGCAGTTCTTC.

The genes are TRBV4-2 and TRBJ2-1; a possible D gene is TRBD1 (6 bases). V lost 0 bases and J 4 bases, leaving 10 bases between the germline ends. Germline V gene lookup returns CDR1 LGHNA and CDR2 YNFKEQ. The CDR3 runs to 15 residues. The CDR3 bases are TGTGCCAGCAGCCAAGAGAGAGGGGGTTACAATGAGCAGTTCTTC. As protein: CASSQERGGYNEQFF.

This chain uses TRBV5-1 with TRBJ2-7, with 9 bases lining up with TRBD1. Germline CDR1 and CDR2: SGHRS and YFSETQ. The CDR3 totals 15 residues. V was pared by 4 bases and J by 3 bases, with 8 bases of the junction left unmatched. CDR3: CASSRQGDNIYEQYF. The CDR3 DNA sequence: TGCGCCAGCAGCCGACAGGGGGACAATATCTACGAGCAGTACTTC.

The rearrangement uses TRBV10-3 and TRBJ1-1, with no clear D. From germline, CDR1 is ENHRY and CDR2 SYGVKD. The V and J ends lost 6 bases and 7 bases respectively, with 15 bases between them. The CDR3 is 13 residues long. CDR3 residues: CAISRSDAGEAFF. The DNA for the CDR3 is TGTGCCATCAGCCGGTCGGACGCGGGTGAAGCTTTCTTT.

This clone is a singleton in its sample. This sequence joins TRBV30 and TRBJ1-3, with 10 bases lining up with TRBD1. CDR1 and CDR2 from the germline V gene are GTSNPN and SVGIG (reference sequence). With V trimmed by 3 bases and J by 5 bases, 4 bases remained unmatched. The CDR3 has 14 residues. The CDR3: CAWRGDRGRNTIYF. The CDR3 DNA follows: TGTGCCTGGAGGGGGGACAGGGGTAGAAACACCATATATTTT.

Turning to this clone: Its ends do not fully match the called genes, so a read error is possible. The chain couples TRBV28 to TRBJ2-2, with 9 bases matching TRBD2. Germline values: CDR1 MDHEN, CDR2 SYDVKM. The CDR3 extends over 15 amino acids. The CDR3 loop is CASNLAGVHTGELFF. The CDR3 DNA reads as TGTGCCAGCAATTTAGCGGGAGTCCACACCGGGGAGCTGTTTTTT. Filled out from reference TRBV28 and TRBJ2-2, the complete variable domain reads DVKVTQSSRYLVKRTGEKVFLECVQDMDHENMFWYRQDPGLGLRLIYFSYDVKMKEKGDIPEGYSVSREKKERFSLILESASTNQTSMYLCASNLAGVHTGELFFGEGSRLTVL.

The J gene is TRBJ2-7, the V gene TRBV28, with a weak D call TRBD2 (6 bases). V shed 5 bases and J shed 0 bases, with 11 bases lying between them. CDR3 length: 14 residues. CDR1 and CDR2 from the germline V gene are MDHEN and SYDVKM. CDR3 in DNA: TGTGCCAGCAGTATACACGGGAGCTCCTACGAGCAGTACTTC. This gives the protein CASSIHGSSYEQYF.

V usage is TRBV4-1 and J usage is TRBJ2-1; D is tentatively TRBD1 or TRBD2 (5 bases each). Per germline, CDR1 MGHRA and CDR2 YSYEKL. The CDR3 covers 15 residues. Trimming pared 2 bases from V and 0 bases from J, leaving 8 bases between. Here the CDR3 reads CASSQRDRSYNEQFF. CDR3 bases: TGCGCCAGCAGCCAACGGGACCGCTCCTACAATGAGCAGTTCTTC.

This clone was recorded a few times. The chain couples TRBV6-1 to TRBJ2-3; D unresolved. The germline V and J ends were trimmed by 4 bases and 6 bases, with 11 bases remaining between them. The germline V gene has CDR1 MNHNS and CDR2 SASEGT. The CDR3 runs to 13 residues. CDR3 coding DNA: TGTGCCAGCAGTGGTACAGTTTTGGATACGCAGTATTTT. Residues: CASSGTVLDTQYF.

The rearrangement uses TRBV11-2 and TRBJ1-3; tentative D call: TRBD1 (6 bases). The V end lost 4 bases, the J end lost 3 bases, and 16 bases lay between the germline ends. Germline-derived CDR1 and CDR2 are SGHAT and FQNNGV. This CDR3 contains 16 residues. The DNA for the CDR3 is TGTGCCAGCAGCTCTATACAGGGCTTCGTTGGAAACACCATATATTTT. Amino acid sequence: CASSSIQGFVGNTIYF.

The V and J genes are TRBV4-2 and TRBJ1-1; D gene ambiguous. Looked up from germline, CDR1 is LGHNA and CDR2 is YNFKEQ. This CDR3 comprises 16 residues. V lost 0 bases and J 5 bases, leaving 16 bases between the germline ends. CDR3 sequence: CASSQEVVGMGTEAFF. The CDR3 coding sequence is TGTGCCAGCAGCCAAGAAGTGGTGGGCATGGGGACTGAAGCTTTCTTT.

The V call is TRBV30, the J call TRBJ1-2; unclear D gene. The V gene's germline CDR1 is GTSNPN and CDR2 SVGIG (reference sequence). V lost 0 bases and J 8 bases, leaving 10 bases between the germline ends. The CDR3 has 12 residues. The CDR3 sequence: CAWSVRPGGYTF. The CDR3 DNA follows: TGTGCCTGGAGTGTTAGGCCGGGAGGCTACACCTTC. Using reference TRBV30 and TRBJ1-2 for the parts outside the CDR3, the full variable domain is SQTIHQWPATLVQPVGSPLSLECTVEGTSNPNLYWYRQAAGRGLQLLFYSVGIGQISSEVPQNLSASRPQDRQFILSSKKLLLSDSGFYLCAWSVRPGGYTFGSGTRLTVV.

This chain connects TRBV29-1 to TRBJ2-1; the D gene could be TRBD1 or TRBD2 (6 bases each). CDR1 SQVTM and CDR2 ANQGSEA come from the germline V gene. V lost 4 bases, J lost 5 bases, and 9 bases lay in between. The CDR3 has 12 residues. The CDR3 loop reads CSVGRGDNEQFF. The CDR3 DNA reads as TGCAGCGTTGGGAGGGGGGACAATGAGCAGTTCTTC.

The V call is TRBV7-9, the J call TRBJ1-1; 7 nucleotides align to TRBD1. This CDR3 has 17 amino acids. The germline V gene encodes CDR1 SEHNR and CDR2 FQNEAQ (reference sequence). J lost 0 bases, V lost 4 bases, and 11 bases had no gene match. The CDR3: CASSYPGQEGMNTEAFF. The DNA for the CDR3 is TGTGCCAGCAGCTACCCAGGACAGGAGGGAATGAACACTGAAGCTTTCTTT.

This clone was counted between two and nine times. The chain has TRBV6-1 and TRBJ2-7; weak D call: TRBD2 (6 bases). Trimming pared 6 bases from V and 2 bases from J, leaving 14 bases between. The CDR3 is made up of 14 amino acids. Germline assignment: CDR1 MNHNS and CDR2 SASEGT. CDR3 in DNA: TGTGCCAGCAGGGGCTGGTGGGGGGCCTACGAGCAGTACTTC. It specifies CASRGWWGAYEQYF.

This clone was recorded once. This chain uses TRBV11-2 with TRBJ2-7; D remains unclear. Germline V lookup: CDR1 SGHAT, CDR2 FQNNGV. Deletions cut 0 bases from V and 4 bases from J, with 7 bases between. The CDR3 is 13 amino acids. The CDR3 DNA reads TGTGCCAGCAGCTTAGATTGGGTTTACGAGCAGTACTTC. Translation: CASSLDWVYEQYF.

This chain joins TRBV6-1 and TRBJ2-1; the match to TRBD1 covers 9 bases. V was pared by 2 bases and J by 9 bases, with 11 bases of the junction left unmatched. Per germline, CDR1 MNHNS and CDR2 SASEGT. The CDR3 contains 16 residues. The CDR3 DNA is TGTGCCAGCAGTGAACCAGGGGGACAGGGCTACGGTGAGCAGTTCTTC. Residues: CASSEPGGQGYGEQFF.

A word on this clone: A read error is the likely source, as a far larger clone sits one nucleotide away. V gene TRBV5-8 combines with J gene TRBJ1-1; unclear D gene. The CDR3 has 12 residues. Germline V gene sequence: CDR1 SGHTS, CDR2 YDEGEE. Trimming removed 6 bases from V and 3 bases from J, with 9 bases in between. The chain's CDR3 is CASITLHTEAFF. CDR3 bases: TGTGCCAGCATCACCTTGCACACTGAAGCTTTCTTT.

The chain has TRBV28 and TRBJ2-5; D uncertain. CDR1 and CDR2 from the germline V gene are MDHEN and SYDVKM. V gave up 2 bases and J gave up 5 bases, with 9 bases separating them. This CDR3 region has 13 residues. The chain's CDR3 is CASSLSWTETQYF. CDR3 coding DNA: TGTGCCAGCAGTTTAAGTTGGACGGAGACCCAGTACTTC.

The V and J genes are TRBV28 and TRBJ2-3, with D tentatively TRBD1 (5 bases). In germline, CDR1 is MDHEN, CDR2 SYDVKM. Trimming removed 7 bases from V and 2 bases from J, with 19 bases in between. The CDR3 covers 16 residues. The CDR3 region is CASNQDTPVDTDTQYF. CDR3 DNA sequence: TGTGCCAGCAACCAGGACACGCCTGTGGACACAGATACGCAGTATTTT. The full variable domain, with the rest looked up from reference TRBV28 and TRBJ2-3, is DVKVTQSSRYLVKRTGEKVFLECVQDMDHENMFWYRQDPGLGLRLIYFSYDVKMKEKGDIPEGYSVSREKKERFSLILESASTNQTSMYLCASNQDTPVDTDTQYFGPGTRLTVL.

V gene TRBV9 combines with J gene TRBJ2-7; TRBD2 aligns across 8 bases. J was trimmed by 6 bases and V by 0 bases; bases with no gene match: 8. Germline CDR1 SGDLS, CDR2 YYNGEE. This CDR3 is built from 15 residues. The CDR3 DNA reads TGTGCCAGCAGCGTAGTCCCGGGAGGGGGTGGCGAGCAGTACTTC. It encodes CASSVVPGGGGEQYF.

As DNA, the CDR3 is TGTGCCAGCAGTTACCGGGACAGGGGAACCTATGGCTACACCTTC. Its translation: CASSYRDRGTYGYTF. This chain connects TRBV6-5 to TRBJ1-2; TRBD1 agrees at 10 bases. This CDR3 is 15 amino acids long. CDR1 MNHEY and CDR2 SVGAGI come from the germline V gene. Germline trimming cut 2 bases from V and 4 bases from J; bases unmatched to any gene: 4.

The chain uses TRBV7-2 and TRBJ2-5; tentative D call: TRBD1 (7 bases). CDR3 length equals 16 residues. Germline V gene sequence: CDR1 SGHTA, CDR2 FQGNSA. V dropped 5 bases and J dropped 5 bases, with 21 bases sitting between them. The CDR3 nucleotides are TGTGCCAGCAGCCAAGGTCGAGAAGCAGGGGGGGAGACCCAGTACTTC. This gives the protein CASSQGREAGGETQYF.